This entry lists 27 T cell receptor beta chains sequenced from one sample in a study of radiation and T cells in renal cell carcinoma. Treatment in this sample: treatment-naive control, cytoreductive nephrectomy. The repertoire was sequenced with immunoSEQ multiplex PCR; TCRdb's copy has only in-frame clones and lacks some. Of 13,000 to 15,000 clones in the sample, 57% were seen once. Here the sequenced sample was tumor tissue, taken from a patient whose treatment was nephrectomy without radiotherapy. These receptors originate from a man aged 50 to 60 with renal cell carcinoma.

The rearrangement links TRBV10-3 to TRBJ2-7, with TRBD2 matching over 11 bases. This CDR3 spans 16 amino acids. From germline, CDR1 is ENHRY and CDR2 SYGVKD. Unmatched junction bases numbered 9, after V lost 4 bases and J lost 4 bases. The CDR3 is CAISVPSGGSNYEQYF. The CDR3 coding sequence is TGTGCCATCAGTGTACCTAGCGGGGGGAGTAATTACGAGCAGTACTTC.

The V gene is TRBV5-1, the J gene TRBJ2-7; TRBD1 agrees at 8 bases. The ends lost 0 bases at V and 5 bases at J; junction bases unmatched: 7. This CDR3 has 15 residues. The germline CDR1 and CDR2 sequences are SGHRS and YFSETQ. Here the CDR3 DNA reads TGCGCCAGCAGCTTGGATGGACAGGGTTCCCACGAGCAGTACTTC. Its translation is CASSLDGQGSHEQYF.

A single count supports this clone. The V call is TRBV5-1, the J call TRBJ2-3, with 12 positions matching TRBD2. Germline V gives CDR1 SGHRS, CDR2 YFSETQ. The V gene end was trimmed by 8 bases and the J gene end by 2 bases; junction bases not matched to a gene: 6. This CDR3 contains 15 residues. The CDR3 DNA sequence: TGCGCCAGTAGGACTAGCGGGGAGGTCACAGATACGCAGTATTTT. Its protein product is CASRTSGEVTDTQYF.

The chain is built from TRBV5-1 and TRBJ1-5, with 7 bases matching TRBD1. V dropped 0 bases and J dropped 6; count of bases not matched to a gene: 3. CDR1 SGHRS and CDR2 YFSETQ come from the germline V gene. This CDR3 region has 14 residues. CDR3 protein: CASSLAQGSQPQHF. CDR3 in DNA: TGCGCCAGCAGCTTGGCACAGGGGAGTCAGCCCCAGCATTTT.

The V gene is TRBV19, the J gene TRBJ1-3; D is unclear. This CDR3 spans 16 amino acids. The germline V and J ends were trimmed by 7 bases and 0 bases, with 16 bases remaining between them. Germline V CDR1 and CDR2: LNHDA, SQIVND (reference sequence). CDR3 coding DNA: TGTGCCAGTATGTCGGTAAGACAAAGCTCTGGAAACACCATATATTTT. Translated: CASMSVRQSSGNTIYF. The whole variable domain, filled in from reference TRBV19 and TRBJ1-3, reads DGGITQSPKYLFRKEGQNVTLSCEQNLNHDAMYWYRQDPGQGLRLIYYSQIVNDFQKGDIAEGYSVSREKKESFPLTVTSAQKNPTAFYLCASMSVRQSSGNTIYFGEGSWLTVV.

The chain combines TRBV10-3 with TRBJ2-7, with TRBD2 matching 7 bases. The length of the CDR3 is 13 residues. With 2 bases clipped from V and 13 bases from J, the junction kept 11 bases outside the gene matches. Germline CDR1 is ENHRY and CDR2 is SYGVKD. The CDR3 spells CAISEGEGSFAYF. The CDR3 bases are TGTGCCATCAGTGAGGGGGAGGGATCTTTTGCTTACTTC.

The rearrangement uses TRBV7-9 and TRBJ1-1; 8 nucleotides agree with TRBD1. Germline CDR1 reads SEHNR; CDR2 reads FQNEAQ (reference sequence). The trim removed 4 bases at V and 10 bases at J, leaving 8 bases unmatched. The CDR3 loop spans 13 amino acids. DNA for the CDR3: TGTGCCAGCAGCTCGCTGGACAGGGCGGTAGCTTTCTTT. Protein: CASSSLDRAVAFF.

This clone was observed a few times. CDR3 nucleotide sequence: TGTGCCAGTAGTATTGGACAGGGGACTGCAAATAGCAATCAGCCCCAGCATTTT. Translation gives CASSIGQGTANSNQPQHF. V gene TRBV19 combines with J gene TRBJ1-5; 9 bases are shared with TRBD1. Germline loops: CDR1 LNHDA, CDR2 SQIVND (reference sequence). The ends lost 3 bases at V and 0 bases at J; junction bases unmatched: 9. This CDR3 comprises 18 residues.

This chain uses TRBV2 with TRBJ1-5; 8 positions agree with TRBD1. CDR3 length: 14 residues. V trimming: 4 bases; J trimming: 6 bases; junction bases outside the gene matches: 5. Germline V gives CDR1 SNHLY, CDR2 FYNNEI. CDR3 coding DNA: TGTGCCAGCAGTGGTCAGGGGGCAATTCAGCCCCAGCATTTT. Encoded protein: CASSGQGAIQPQHF.

The genes are TRBV6-1 and TRBJ1-3; D gene ambiguous. This CDR3 comprises 16 residues. Germline CDR1 is MNHNS and CDR2 is SASEGT. Trimming left V 2 bases short and J 0 bases short, with 11 bases between. The CDR3 reads CASSESETVSGNTIYF. The CDR3 nucleotides are TGTGCCAGCAGTGAAAGTGAGACTGTCTCTGGAAACACCATATATTTT.

The V gene is TRBV5-6, the J gene TRBJ2-3, with D perhaps matching TRBD1 (5 bases). The CDR3 sequence is 14 residues long. V was clipped by 5 bases and J by 5 bases, with 15 bases between them. Germline V gene lookup returns CDR1 SGHDT and CDR2 YYEEEE. The CDR3 region is CASRRTGWGDTQYF. The CDR3 DNA follows: TGTGCCAGCAGGAGAACAGGTTGGGGAGATACGCAGTATTTT.

The V gene is TRBV6-4, the J gene TRBJ1-1, with D maybe TRBD1 (5 bases). CDR3 length equals 16 residues. Trimming took off 5 bases at V and 1 base at J, with 17 bases between the two ends. CDR1 is MRHNA and CDR2 is SNTAGT in the germline V gene. The CDR3 nucleotides are TGTGCCAGCAGTCGAAACGCAGGGCTGGGGAACACTGAAGCTTTCTTT. This sequence encodes CASSRNAGLGNTEAFF.

The chain uses TRBV6-5 and TRBJ2-1; D is uncertain. Trimming stripped 0 bases from V and 2 bases from J, with 11 bases between. The CDR3 is made up of 16 amino acids. Per the germline V gene, CDR1 is MNHEY and CDR2 is SVGAGI. CDR3 DNA sequence: TGTGCCAGCAGTTACTCGATCCAAGGCCCCTACAATGAGCAGTTCTTC. As protein: CASSYSIQGPYNEQFF.

The gene calls are TRBV7-8 and TRBJ2-7, with D possibly being TRBD1 or TRBD2 (5 bases each). Trimming cost V 0 bases and J 6 bases, with 9 bases left between them. The length of the CDR3 is 13 residues. In germline, CDR1 is SGHVS, CDR2 FQNEAQ. For the CDR3, the DNA is TGTGCCAGCAGCTTAGCCTGGGGGAGCGAGCAGTACTTC. Its protein is CASSLAWGSEQYF.

The V and J genes are TRBV2 and TRBJ2-2, with D tentatively TRBD1 or TRBD2 (6 bases each). V shed 6 bases and J shed 2 bases, with 10 bases lying between them. This CDR3 is built from 14 residues. Germline V CDR1 and CDR2: SNHLY, FYNNEI. Here the CDR3 DNA reads TGTGCCAGCAGGAGGGGGGCTAACACCGGGGAGCTGTTTTTT. Amino acid sequence: CASRRGANTGELFF.

The chain links TRBV9 to TRBJ2-3, with TRBD2 matching 10 bases. The CDR3 extends over 13 amino acids. The trim removed 7 bases at V and 3 bases at J, leaving 2 bases unmatched. Germline loops: CDR1 SGDLS, CDR2 YYNGEE. Here the CDR3 reads CASETSGTDTQYF. CDR3 nucleotide sequence: TGTGCCAGCGAGACTAGCGGGACAGATACGCAGTATTTT.

This clone was recorded only once. The rearrangement uses TRBV18 and TRBJ2-3, with TRBD2 as a possible D gene (6 bases). V dropped 1 base and J dropped 3 bases, with 8 bases sitting between them. The length of the CDR3 is 14 residues. Per germline, CDR1 KGHSH and CDR2 LQKENI. The CDR3 sequence: CASSPRGGTDTQYF. The CDR3, as DNA: TGTGCCAGCTCACCACGAGGAGGGACAGATACGCAGTATTTT.

The rearrangement links TRBV19 to TRBJ1-6; D gene uncertain. The CDR3 runs 14 residues. The germline V gene has CDR1 LNHDA and CDR2 SQIVND (reference sequence). V was shortened by 3 bases and J by 10 bases, with 13 bases between the two germline ends. The CDR3 nucleotides read TGTGCCAGTAGTATCGATATACAAGGGTCACCCCTCCACTTT. As protein: CASSIDIQGSPLHF.

The V gene is TRBV6-1, the J gene TRBJ2-3; D remains unclear. Germline V gene lookup returns CDR1 MNHNS and CDR2 SASEGT. The CDR3 runs to 11 residues. V lost 5 bases to trimming and J lost 3 bases, with 3 bases between them. CDR3 sequence reads: CASSQTDTQYF. The CDR3 DNA is TGTGCCAGCAGTCAAACAGATACGCAGTATTTT.

This clone has only a few counts. J is TRBJ2-7 and V is TRBV19; D uncertain. The CDR3 runs 14 residues. Deletions cut 2 bases from V and 7 bases from J, with 15 bases between. Per the germline V gene, CDR1 is LNHDA and CDR2 is SQIVND (reference sequence). The CDR3 DNA reads as TGTGCCAGTAGTATACAACTGACCCTGGGGGAGCAGTACTTC. Its translation: CASSIQLTLGEQYF.

V gene TRBV2 combines with J gene TRBJ1-2; 7 bases line up with TRBD1. CDR3 length: 14 residues. The ends lost 4 bases at V and 4 bases at J; junction bases unmatched: 6. Germline lookup yields CDR1 SNHLY and CDR2 FYNNEI. The CDR3 sequence: CASSARGPGYGYTF. CDR3 coding DNA: TGTGCCAGCAGTGCAAGGGGGCCAGGCTATGGCTACACCTTC.

The chain couples TRBV9 to TRBJ2-7, with D possibly being TRBD1 or TRBD2 (5 bases each). V lost 4 bases and J 9 bases, leaving 17 bases between the germline ends. CDR3 length equals 13 residues. The germline V gene has CDR1 SGDLS and CDR2 YYNGEE. The CDR3 is CASSISRDERQYF. CDR3 DNA: TGTGCCAGCAGCATATCCCGGGACGAAAGGCAGTACTTC.

This clone was counted only a few times. DNA of the CDR3: TGTGCCAGCAGTTACGGCAAGTCGAACACTGAAGCTTTCTTT. Its protein is CASSYGKSNTEAFF. V usage is TRBV6-5 and J usage is TRBJ1-1; D gene unclear. This CDR3 has 14 amino acids. V lost 2 bases, J lost 1 base, and 8 bases lay in between. The germline CDR1 and CDR2 sequences are MNHEY and SVGAGI.

This clone was counted only a few times. The rearrangement joins TRBV2 to TRBJ2-1; either TRBD1 or TRBD2 may fit D (6 bases each). V lost 7 bases, J lost 9 bases, and 13 bases lay in between. The CDR3 is 12 residues long. Looked up from germline, CDR1 is SNHLY and CDR2 is FYNNEI. The DNA for the CDR3 is TGTGCCAGCATCAAGGGGGGAAGTGAGCAGTTCTTC. It yields the protein CASIKGGSEQFF.

This clone was detected only once. The CDR3: CASSPDELKGTGELFF. The DNA of the CDR3 is TGCGCCAGCAGCCCTGACGAGCTTAAGGGTACCGGGGAGCTGTTTTTT. V usage is TRBV5-1 and J usage is TRBJ2-2; D ambiguous. Trimming took off 4 bases at V and 5 bases at J, with 18 bases between the two ends. Germline CDR1 and CDR2: SGHRS and YFSETQ. CDR3 length: 16 residues.

This clone was counted only a few times. The rearrangement links TRBV7-2 to TRBJ2-2; 7 bases match TRBD1. V was pared by 4 bases and J by 2 bases, with 4 bases of the junction left unmatched. The CDR3 contains 15 residues. Germline V gives CDR1 SGHTA, CDR2 FQGNSA. The CDR3 nucleotides read TGTGCCAGCAGCTCGACAGGGCTTAACACCGGGGAGCTGTTTTTT. Encoded protein: CASSSTGLNTGELFF.

The chain has TRBV19 and TRBJ1-1; D unclear. The V gene lost 4 bases and the J gene lost 1 base, with 7 bases spanning the gap. Germline values: CDR1 LNHDA, CDR2 SQIVND (reference sequence). CDR3 size: 13 residues. The CDR3 is CASSTLQNTEAFF. The CDR3 region has the DNA TGTGCCAGTAGTACACTTCAGAACACTGAAGCTTTCTTT.